This T cell receptor (beta chain) stems from a study of regulatory T cells in long-lasting Graves disease. Study-wide results and caveats: Small sample size may have lowered accuracy.

This CDR3 is built from 15 residues. Looked up from germline, CDR1 is MNHEY and CDR2 is SMNVEV (reference sequence). Trimming pared 2 bases from V and 0 bases from J, leaving 11 bases between. In building TCR beta libraries, iRepertoire HTBI primers were used together with Arm-PCR of CDR3 regions. Per the original data handling: Gene usage covered some 66 TRBV and roughly 14 TRBJ segments. One entry per CDR3 protein results from TCRdb running MiXCR on the multiplex PCR reads. These V and J calls originate from TCRdb's pipeline instead of the authors' own analysis. The table lists 240,000 or so distinct CDR3 sequences, over 20% of them singletons. This clonotype was counted at least ten times. The antigen is unknown. This sample's time point: newly diagnosed GD, antithyroid drugs for less than 3 months. The TCR library was made from RNA that had been extracted from PBMCs in TRIzol.

The genes are TRBV27 and TRBJ2-7; possibly TRBD1 for D (5 bases). The specimen was peripheral blood mononuclear cells (PBMCs), collected at new diagnosis, from a patient treated with antithyroid drugs. The clonotype comes from a female donor with Graves disease. The CDR3 DNA is TGTGCCAGCAGTTTAGGTATGCAGGGCTCCTACGAGCAGTACTTC. This encodes CASSLGMQGSYEQYF.